The 20 T cell receptor beta chains presented below share a single source sample, sequenced in a study of spatial heterogeneity in lung cancer. These receptors lack a known antigen. Time point specified: sample taken at primary tumor resection. Study-wide findings and caveats: Within tumors, counts of expanded alpha and beta TCRs tracked tumor mutation counts.

A single record per CDR3 protein comes from TCRdb applying MiXCR to the 5' RACE reads. The repertoire holds 3,500 to 4,000 distinct CDR3 sequences, with roughly 9.9% as singletons. This sample comprised lung tumor tissue, obtained at surgery. These receptors were collected from a male donor with early-stage non-small cell lung cancer.

As concerns this clonotype: This beta chain came through as a stray read in a library set up for alpha chains, and its size says little. The chain recombines TRBV20-1 with TRBJ1-1, with 9 nucleotides matching TRBD1. J lost 3 bases, V lost 5 bases, and 4 bases had no gene match. CDR3 length equals 13 residues. CDR1 and CDR2 (germline): DFQATT, SNEGSKA (reference sequence). Here the CDR3 DNA reads TGCAGTGCTGGGACAGGGTGGGACACTGAAGCTTTCTTT. Translating gives CSAGTGWDTEAFF.

This clonotype is categorized as medium-sized (0.01 to 0.1%). This beta chain turned up in a library designed for alpha chains; as an off-target read, its abundance says little. This chain links TRBV11-2 with TRBJ2-5; 9 bases align to TRBD1. V lost 6 bases to trimming and J lost 4 bases; unmatched junction nucleotides: 3. This CDR3 is 13 amino acids long. The germline V gene has CDR1 SGHAT and CDR2 FQNNGV. The CDR3 loop reads CASRRQGGETQYF. The CDR3 region has the DNA TGTGCCAGCAGAAGACAGGGGGGAGAGACCCAGTACTTC.

This clonotype was recorded at least ten times. This beta chain is an unintended read in a library built for alpha chains; its size means little. The chain joins TRBV23-1 to TRBJ1-5; the D gene is possibly TRBD1 (6 bases). TRBV23-1 is an open reading frame, and its role is uncertain. The CDR3 runs to 15 residues. The V end was cut by 2 bases, the J end by 7 bases, with 15 bases between. The CDR3 nucleotides read TGCGCCAGCAGTCAAAAGTCGGGGGCTGGGCAGCCCCAGCATTTT. It codes for CASSQKSGAGQPQHF.

There are a few counts of this clonotype. For a library built for alpha chains, this beta chain is a stray read; little rests on its size. This sequence joins TRBV7-3 and TRBJ2-2, with 8 bases identical to TRBD2. The junction had 6 bases not matched to a gene; V was cut back by 5 bases and J by 4 bases. CDR1 is SGHTA, CDR2 FQGTGA, per germline. The CDR3 covers 15 residues. CDR3 amino acids: CASSGAGGGTGELFF. DNA of the CDR3: TGTGCCAGCAGCGGCGCGGGGGGCGGCACCGGGGAGCTGTTTTTT.

Worth noting for this clonotype: The library was designed around alpha chains, so this beta chain is a stray read whose abundance carries little weight. The V gene is TRBV7-9, the J gene TRBJ2-5; 7 bases align to TRBD1. Germline V CDR1 and CDR2: SEHNR, FQNEAQ (reference sequence). Trimming took 5 bases from V and 2 from J; bases not matched to a gene: 2. The CDR3 runs 13 residues. The CDR3 coding sequence is TGTGCCAGCAGCCCGGGACAGCAAGAGACCCAGTACTTC. This gives the protein CASSPGQQETQYF.

This clonotype is deemed large. This beta chain turned up in a library designed for alpha chains; as an off-target read, its abundance says little. The V and J genes are TRBV5-1 and TRBJ2-3; tentatively, D is TRBD2 (6 bases). The V end lost 4 bases, the J end lost 5 bases, and 14 bases lay between the germline ends. The germline gives CDR1 SGHRS, CDR2 YFSETQ. This CDR3 has 14 amino acids. The DNA of the CDR3 is TGCGCCAGCAGCGCCCGACTAGGGGTAGATACGCAGTATTTT. Translating it yields CASSARLGVDTQYF.

This clonotype is labeled medium-sized. Relative to the germline gene, one junction end is altered; a read error may explain this. This beta chain is a stray sequence in a library constructed for alpha chains; its clone size is not meaningful. The chain links TRBV7-8 to TRBJ2-1, with D possibly TRBD2 on 6 matching bases. This CDR3 region has 15 residues. CDR1 and CDR2 (germline): SGHVS, FQNEAQ. The CDR3 region is CASSLAMGGRGEQFF. The CDR3 DNA is TGTGCCAGCAGCCTAGCCATGGGGGGACGTGGTGAGCAGTTCTTC. The full variable domain, rest sourced from reference TRBV7-8 and TRBJ2-1, is GAGVSQSPRYKVAKRGQDVALRCDPISGHVSLFWYQQALGQGPEFLTYFQNEAQLDKSGLPSDRFFAERPEGSVSTLKIQRTQQEDSAVYLCASSLAMGGRGEQFFGPGTRLTVL.

By sample share, this clonotype is medium-sized (0.01 to 0.1%). Found in a library prepared for alpha chains, this beta chain is an off-target read, and its abundance has little meaning. V gene TRBV7-9 combines with J gene TRBJ2-1; 7 bases line up with TRBD1. CDR3 length: 15 residues. Germline V gives CDR1 SEHNR, CDR2 FQNEAQ (reference sequence). V dropped 4 bases and J dropped 1; count of bases not matched to a gene: 4. CDR3 nucleotides: TGTGCCAGCAGCTCTGGGACAGCTTCCTACAATGAGCAGTTCTTC. It is translated as CASSSGTASYNEQFF.

This clonotype is judged medium-sized. This beta chain is an unintended read in a library built for alpha chains; its size means little. The gene calls are TRBV11-2 and TRBJ2-2; D possibly corresponds to TRBD2 (7 bases). The V end lost 4 bases, the J end lost 3 bases, and 18 bases lay between the germline ends. This CDR3 contains 17 residues. Germline CDR1 and CDR2: SGHAT and FQNNGV. Written as DNA, the CDR3 is TGTGCCAGCAGCTCCAGTCGGGGGGCCTTCGACACCGGGGAGCTGTTTTTT. It encodes CASSSSRGAFDTGELFF.

Judged by abundance, this clonotype is medium-sized. For a library built for alpha chains, this beta chain is a stray read; little rests on its size. J is TRBJ2-3 and V is TRBV10-3; 10 bases map to TRBD2. Per the germline V gene, CDR1 is ENHRY and CDR2 is SYGVKD. The ends lost 3 bases at V and 3 bases at J; junction bases unmatched: 12. The CDR3 runs 18 residues. The CDR3 DNA sequence: TGTGCCATCAGTGACTGGGCTAGCGGGGGAGGGAGGACAGATACGCAGTATTTT. This sequence encodes CAISDWASGGGRTDTQYF.

On this clonotype itself: As an off-target read in a library built for alpha chains, this beta chain has a frequency of little significance. The chain has TRBV28 and TRBJ2-3, with 9 bases matching TRBD2. From germline, CDR1 is MDHEN and CDR2 SYDVKM. J was trimmed by 5 bases and V by 1 base; bases with no gene match: 10. This CDR3 region has 17 residues. The CDR3 sequence is CASSLLAREGPRDTQYF. The CDR3 nucleotides read TGTGCCAGCAGTTTATTAGCGCGGGAGGGCCCGAGAGATACGCAGTATTTT.

Concerning this clonotype itself: This beta chain came through as a stray read in a library set up for alpha chains, and its size says little. This chain joins TRBV7-2 and TRBJ2-2; maybe TRBD2 (5 bases). Germline CDR1 is SGHTA and CDR2 is FQGNSA. V lost 5 bases to trimming and J lost 3 bases, with 13 bases between them. CDR3 length: 15 residues. CDR3 protein: CASSPISGDTGELFF. CDR3 nucleotides: TGTGCCAGCAGCCCCATCTCCGGGGACACCGGGGAGCTGTTTTTT. Complete variable domain (other parts from reference TRBV7-2 and TRBJ2-2): GAGVSQSPSNKVTEKGKDVELRCDPISGHTALYWYRQSLGQGLEFLIYFQGNSAPDKSGLPSDRFSAERTGGSVSTLTIQRTQQEDSAVYLCASSPISGDTGELFFGEGSRLTVL.

This clonotype is medium-sized in the sample. The library was built for alpha chains, so this beta chain is an off-target read and its size means little. V usage is TRBV10-3 and J usage is TRBJ1-5, with 7 positions matching TRBD1. From germline, CDR1 is ENHRY and CDR2 SYGVKD. With V trimmed by 4 bases and J by 6 bases, 9 bases remained unmatched. This CDR3 is 15 amino acids long. The DNA for the CDR3 is TGTGCCATCAGTGTCGACAGGGCCCCCGGTCAGCCCCAGCATTTT. Residues: CAISVDRAPGQPQHF.

This clonotype was picked up many times. The size of this beta chain means little, since it is a stray read in a library made for alpha chains. This chain links TRBV10-3 with TRBJ1-5, with D perhaps matching TRBD1 (5 bases). Trimming stripped 6 bases from V and 2 bases from J, with 14 bases between. CDR1 and CDR2 from the germline V gene are ENHRY and SYGVKD. The CDR3 spans 15 residues. CDR3 coding DNA: TGTGCCATCAGCTCCGGGACGCCCCGCAATCAGCCCCAGCATTTT. Amino acid sequence: CAISSGTPRNQPQHF.

This clonotype was seen a few times. A library made for alpha chains picked up this beta chain off target, so its size means little. This chain links TRBV7-2 with TRBJ2-1, with D maybe TRBD2 (5 bases). Deletions cut 4 bases from V and 9 bases from J, with 19 bases between. The germline V gene has CDR1 SGHTA and CDR2 FQGNSA. The CDR3 is 15 amino acids. CDR3 nucleotides: TGTGCCAGCAGCTACGGCCAGGCGGGTAATAGTGAGCAGTTCTTC. It translates to CASSYGQAGNSEQFF.

By proportion, this clonotype is medium-sized (0.01 to 0.1%). In a library made to pick up alpha chains, this beta chain is a stray read with a size that means little. The V gene is TRBV7-9, the J gene TRBJ1-1; D is unclear. CDR1 and CDR2 from the germline V gene are SEHNR and FQNEAQ (reference sequence). Trimming pared 5 bases from V and 10 bases from J, leaving 14 bases between. The CDR3 runs 12 residues. CDR3 coding DNA: TGTGCCAGCAGCCCCCAACAGTTTGGAGCTTTCTTT. Translation gives CASSPQQFGAFF.

By share, this clonotype ranks as medium-sized. The library was built for alpha chains, so this beta chain is an off-target read and its size means little. The chain recombines TRBV6-2 or TRBV6-3 with TRBJ2-7, with 13 bases fitting TRBD2. The length of the CDR3 is 16 residues. Germline CDR1 is MNHEY and CDR2 is SVGEGT. The trim removed 2 bases at V and 4 bases at J, leaving 5 bases unmatched. In nucleotides, the CDR3 is TGTGCCAGCAGTTACCCATCGGGACTAGCGGGGTACGAGCAGTACTTC. Its protein product is CASSYPSGLAGYEQYF.

This clonotype came up a few times. Since the library was made to target alpha chains, this beta chain is a stray read and its abundance is not meaningful. The V call is TRBV20-1, the J call TRBJ2-5; D is possibly TRBD1 (6 bases). The CDR3 has 13 residues. The germline V and J ends were trimmed by 8 bases and 5 bases, with 18 bases remaining between them. Germline V lookup: CDR1 DFQATT, CDR2 SNEGSKA (reference sequence). The DNA of the CDR3 is TGCAGTCCCTCGGGACACCTGGGGGAGACCCAGTACTTC. It encodes CSPSGHLGETQYF.

By frequency in the sample, this clonotype is medium-sized. This beta chain was picked up by a library intended for alpha chains and is off target, so its count carries little meaning. V is TRBV7-8 and J is TRBJ2-3; 8 bases fit TRBD2. This CDR3 spans 14 amino acids. V lost 5 bases, J lost 5 bases, and 6 bases stayed unmatched. Germline-derived CDR1 and CDR2 are SGHVS and FQNEAQ. The CDR3, as DNA: TGTGCCAGCAGCCCGGGGGGGGCCAAAGATACGCAGTATTTT. It encodes CASSPGGAKDTQYF.

This clonotype is medium-sized within its sample. This beta chain appears as a stray read in a library generated for alpha chains; its size is not informative. CDR3 in amino acids: CASSLSHRLAGQETQYF. Written as DNA, the CDR3 is TGTGCCAGCAGCTTGAGCCACCGACTAGCGGGGCAAGAGACCCAGTACTTC. The chain is built from TRBV7-9 and TRBJ2-5; 11 bases are shared with TRBD2. The CDR3 loop spans 17 amino acids. The junction had 8 bases not matched to a gene; V was cut back by 3 bases and J by 2 bases. The V gene's germline CDR1 is SEHNR and CDR2 FQNEAQ (reference sequence).